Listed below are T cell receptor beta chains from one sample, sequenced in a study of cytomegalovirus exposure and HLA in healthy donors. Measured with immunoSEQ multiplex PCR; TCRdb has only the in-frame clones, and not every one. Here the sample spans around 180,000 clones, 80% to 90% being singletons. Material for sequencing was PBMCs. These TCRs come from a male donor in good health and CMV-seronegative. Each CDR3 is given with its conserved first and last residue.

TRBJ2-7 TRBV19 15 CASSIAGGDSYEQYF
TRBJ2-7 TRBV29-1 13 CSAGDRGTYEQYF
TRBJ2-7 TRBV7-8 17 CASSPGLAGVRGYEQYF
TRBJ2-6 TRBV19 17 CASSATLGGTGANVLTF
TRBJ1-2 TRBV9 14 CASSVGQGNYGYTF
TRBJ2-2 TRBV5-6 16 CASRHPGQGWGGELFF
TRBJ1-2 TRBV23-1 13 CASSQWGGSGYPF
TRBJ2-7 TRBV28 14 CASCLAGGSYEQYF
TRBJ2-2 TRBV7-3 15 CASSLGSWYTGELFF
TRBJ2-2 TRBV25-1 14 CATGGRGDTGELFF
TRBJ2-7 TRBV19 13 CASSWEASYEQYF
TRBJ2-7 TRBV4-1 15 CASSQGLAVSYEQYF
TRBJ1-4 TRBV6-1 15 CASSDGAMGNEKLFF
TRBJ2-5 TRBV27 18 CASSLFPTGGREEETQYF
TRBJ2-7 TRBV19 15 CASSLGTGSPYEQYF
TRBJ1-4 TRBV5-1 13 CASSLTGREKLFF
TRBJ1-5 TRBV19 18 CASSLRQGLAASNQPQHF
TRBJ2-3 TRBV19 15 CASSIGPYGTDTQYF
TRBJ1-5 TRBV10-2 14 CASTIGGSNQPQHF
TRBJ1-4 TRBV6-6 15 CASSRTGGAEEKLFF
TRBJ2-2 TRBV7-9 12 CASSLITGELFF
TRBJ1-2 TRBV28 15 CASSSALGQNYGYTF
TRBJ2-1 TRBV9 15 CASSVEGTGWDEQFF
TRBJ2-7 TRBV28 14 CASRKGQKPYEQYF
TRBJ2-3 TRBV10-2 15 CASSLLGLGSDTQYF
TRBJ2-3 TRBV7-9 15 CASSLGLAGGDTQYF
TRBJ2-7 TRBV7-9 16 CASSPIRTGVSYEQYF
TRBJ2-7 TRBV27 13 CASSFGPGGEQYF
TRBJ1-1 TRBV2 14 CASSEVPAGGPSFF